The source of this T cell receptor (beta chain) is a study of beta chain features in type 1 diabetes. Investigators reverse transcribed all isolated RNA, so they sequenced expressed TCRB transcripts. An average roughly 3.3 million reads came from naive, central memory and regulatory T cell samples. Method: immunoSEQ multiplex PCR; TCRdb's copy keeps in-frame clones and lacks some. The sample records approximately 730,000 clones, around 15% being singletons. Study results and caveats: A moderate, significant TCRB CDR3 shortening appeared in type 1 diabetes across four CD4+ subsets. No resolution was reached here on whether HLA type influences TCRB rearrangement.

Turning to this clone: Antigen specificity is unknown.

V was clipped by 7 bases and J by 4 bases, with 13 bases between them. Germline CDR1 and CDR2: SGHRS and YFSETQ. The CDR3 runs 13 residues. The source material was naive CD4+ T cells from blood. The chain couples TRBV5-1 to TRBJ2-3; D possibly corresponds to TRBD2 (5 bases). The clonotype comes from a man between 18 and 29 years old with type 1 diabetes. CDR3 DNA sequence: TGCGCCAGCTACGTATCGGACTCAGATACGCAGTATTTT. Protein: CASYVSDSDTQYF.